This T cell receptor beta chain was documented in a study of CD8 T cells in ankylosing spondylitis. Study-wide results and limits: Those disease-linked clones were CD8+; they were also relatively rare in peripheral blood.

5'-RACE, quantitative and with molecular barcodes, yielded the TCR beta libraries. TCRdb reprocessed the 5' RACE reads with MiXCR, giving one entry per CDR3 protein. The sample shows 210,000 or so distinct CDR3 sequences, about a quarter of them seen only once. The sample holds a few counts of this clonotype. Its matching antigen is unknown. The CDR3 has 12 residues. Germline loops: CDR1 DFQATT, CDR2 SNEGSKA (reference sequence). The chain uses TRBV20-1 and TRBJ1-2; D gene unclear. Specimen: blood, either unsorted or a sorted T cell fraction (not recorded which). This receptor was obtained from a male donor with ankylosing spondylitis or in good health (not recorded which). CDR3 region: CSRIGVEDGYTF. The CDR3 region has the DNA TGCAGCAGGATTGGGGTAGAGGATGGCTACACCTTC.